This TCR beta chain is from a study of tumor-infiltrating lymphocytes in primary liver carcinoma. Findings and limits, study-wide: A significantly higher top-250-clone fraction was found in tumors than in blood (p = 0.039).

There are a few counts of this clonotype. Its antigen is as yet unknown. The input was 450 to 550 ng total RNA; TCR beta cDNA was made from it with a constant-region primer. ARM-PCR, slightly modified, supplied the TCR beta libraries through three nested multiplex PCR rounds. The first two PCR rounds used TRBV1-TRBV30 forward primers with a C-beta reverse primer, 10 to 11 cycles each. One entry per CDR3 protein, called by TCRdb with MiXCR from the multiplex PCR reads. The sample yields about 320,000 distinct CDR3 sequences, 65% seen once. The germline V gene has CDR1 MNHNS and CDR2 SASEGT. Deletions cut 4 bases from V and 6 bases from J, with 12 bases between. The CDR3 is 13 amino acids. The authors took blood RNA from unsorted whole blood and also extracted germline DNA.

This receptor was identified in a man aged 35-49 years with primary liver carcinoma and hepatitis B virus infection. The sequencing sample was made of peripheral blood. The chain links TRBV6-1 to TRBJ1-1; TRBD1 might be the D (5 bases). The CDR3 loop reads CASSGGYGSEAFF. The CDR3, as DNA: TGTGCCAGCAGTGGGGGGTACGGCTCTGAAGCTTTCTTT.